Here is one T cell receptor (beta chain) with its context. This clone has just one count. Its antigen is not yet known. No qualities accompany the bases; no much larger clone lies one base away. TCR CDR3 regions were amplified from genomic DNA by multiplex PCR using the deep immunoSEQ assay. Extracted genomic DNA from each cell subset was distributed evenly across all wells of several immunoSEQ 96-well plates, and each plate was treated as a replicate. For sorted subsets, each replicate PCR was loaded with about 200 ng genomic DNA, equivalent to 32,000 or so T cell genomes. Purified libraries were quantified with a Qubit 3.0 fluorometer, sized on a Bioanalyzer 2100, and re-quantified with the KAPA Library Quantification kit. Each immunoSEQ 96-well plate was sequenced on its own single-read 150-cycle Illumina NextSeq 550 flow cell. On the study's bioinformatics: The immunoSEQ output contained only junctional sequences without quality scores, so filtering could not match that applied to full-length reads. To assign V/J genes and CDR3, sequences were annotated using PyIR, a Python wrapper for IgBLAST v1.9, with IMGT germline references. Reads with weak V/J assignments (E-value above 1e-6), missing CDR3, stop codons, out-of-frame junctions, or ambiguous translated residues were removed. V3J clonotypes were defined as sequences sharing an identical inferred V gene, J gene, and CDR3 amino acid sequence. Percentage overlap between repertoires was computed as shared unique clonotypes divided by the size of the smaller repertoire. RTK rarefaction, the Chao1 estimator, and Recon v2.1 estimates of unobserved clonotypes were used to assess repertoire richness. Generation probabilities were computed with OLGA for all TCRbeta clonotypes obtained by the gDNA method from several donors. Held by TCRdb, this immuneACCESS table contains in-frame sequences only and omits some clones. Under half of the omission traces to an unresolved V gene where checked; the cause of the rest is unknown. Clonal size and the V and J genes are those of that table, whereas D and trimming came from the DNA. Counted in this sample were more than 1 million clones; around three quarters of them appeared once. The biggest ten clones account for 0.52% of the sample.

The sample comes from a study of shared clonotypes between healthy human individuals (TCRdb year 2020). Broadly, across the study: A few men and two women, aged 18 to 49 years, made up the cohort. To increase sequencing depth and limit assay-specific biases, TCR repertoire library preparation and sequencing were carried out by different laboratories using diverse techniques. For each donor, CD4 naive and CD4 memory were each given three plates, CD8 naive was given two plates, and CD8 memory was given one plate. To estimate repertoire size and how much clonotypes are shared between individuals, the study performed deep sequencing of blood TCR repertoires from five healthy adults. Between about 0.94 and 8.9 billion PBMCs per donor were obtained by leukapheresis. Study-level results and caveats: Only blood was sampled, and tissue TCR repertoires likely differ from those in blood. Across four donors, approximately 4.6% of naive CD4, approximately 4% of naive CD8, about 2% of memory CD4, and approximately 0.4% of memory CD8 clonotypes were shared. Naive subsets generally had larger estimated clonotype richness than memory subsets did. Higher generation probabilities were observed for clonotypes shared by all four sorted-subset donors than for non-shared clonotypes. Because the study included only a small number of donors, the genetic and exposure-history diversity represented was limited. Rarefaction of sorted-subset datasets indicated incomplete sequencing despite the large sequencing depth. Pairwise subsampling indicated that sequencing depth was expected to affect the degree of clonotype sharing among donors.

Donors were healthy HIV-negative adults with no recently reported acute infections or vaccinations. Every donor was a Caucasian adult residing in Nashville, Tennessee, USA. Magnetic negative selection was used to enrich CD4+ T cells, after which naive cells were positively selected on CD45RA and the negative fraction became the memory subset. Blood was obtained by leukapheresis, after which PBMCs were separated by Ficoll-Histopaque density gradient centrifugation and cryopreserved in liquid nitrogen vapor phase. Analytical flow cytometry was used to check the purity and quantity of each magnetically sorted T cell population. Each sorted fraction had its genomic DNA isolated and then quantified by UV absorbance on a Nanodrop 2000c. V and J are trimmed by 0 bases and 6 bases, and the gene matches miss 5 bases of the junction. Reading the germline V gene gives CDR1 SGHRS and CDR2 YFSETQ. Its CDR3 holds 14 amino acids, cysteine through phenylalanine. Left in the record is the CDR3 DNA by itself, 42 bases read in frame from the first base.

In this chain, TRBV5-1 is recombined with TRBJ1-1, and 7 bases in between align with TRBD1. The clonotype was recovered from a man aged 18-30 years in good health. Some clones in this sample may be carry-over from other donors' samples. Sequencing was performed on memory CD4+ T cells from PBMCs. This specimen's cell subset or site label, interpreted: CD45RA-negative fraction. The sequenced DNA: TGCGCCAGCAGCTTGGGAGGGGGCGAGGCTGAAGCTTTCTTT. The encoded protein is CASSLGGGEAEAFF. Reference TRBV5-1 and TRBJ1-1 proteins supply the regions before and after the CDR3; the full variable domain is: KAGVTQTPRYLIKTRGQQVTLSCSPISGHRSVSWYQQTPGQGLQFLFEYFSETQRNKGNFPGRFSGRQFSNSRSEMNVSTLELGDSALYLCASSLGGGEAEAFFGQGTRLTVV.